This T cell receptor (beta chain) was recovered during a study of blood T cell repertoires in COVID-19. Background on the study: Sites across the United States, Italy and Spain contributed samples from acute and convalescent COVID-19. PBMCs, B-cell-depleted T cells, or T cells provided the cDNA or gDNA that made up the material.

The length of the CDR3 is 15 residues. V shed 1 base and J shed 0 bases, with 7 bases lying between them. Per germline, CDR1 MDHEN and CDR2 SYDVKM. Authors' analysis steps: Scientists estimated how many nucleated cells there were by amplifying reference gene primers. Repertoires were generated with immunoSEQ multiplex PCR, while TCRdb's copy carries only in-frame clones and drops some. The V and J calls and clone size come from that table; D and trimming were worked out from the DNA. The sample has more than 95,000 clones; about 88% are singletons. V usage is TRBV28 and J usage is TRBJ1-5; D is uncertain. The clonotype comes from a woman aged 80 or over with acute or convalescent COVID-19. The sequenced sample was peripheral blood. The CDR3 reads CASSLSGSSNQPQHF. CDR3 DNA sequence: TGTGCCAGCAGTTTATCCGGGAGTAGCAATCAGCCCCAGCATTTT. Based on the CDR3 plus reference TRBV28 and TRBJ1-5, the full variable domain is DVKVTQSSRYLVKRTGEKVFLECVQDMDHENMFWYRQDPGLGLRLIYFSYDVKMKEKGDIPEGYSVSREKKERFSLILESASTNQTSMYLCASSLSGSSNQPQHFGDGTRLSIL.